This is a list of T cell receptor beta chains from one sample in a study of shared clonotypes between healthy human individuals. Some clones are missing from TCRdb's copy, which holds only in-frame ones; the method was immunoSEQ multiplex PCR. The table lists about 2 million clones, about 95% of them singletons. Material: naive CD8+ T cells sorted from blood. Receptor source: a young man in good health. Both conserved end residues are part of each CDR3. The order of the fields is CDR3 length, clone size, D gene, V gene, J gene, CDR3 DNA, CDR3 protein. D genes are given only for firm matches. Expanded clones get a size class; other rows say once, few or many, or leave the size out.

11,NA,TRBD2,TRBV2,TRBJ2-7,TGTGCCAGCGGGGGGGGCTACGAGCAGTACTTC,CASGGGYEQYF
14,NA,NA,TRBV4-3,TRBJ1-2,TGCGCCAGCAGCCAAGATGGAGGGGTCTATGGCTACACCTTC,CASSQDGGVYGYTF
13,NA,NA,TRBV7-9,TRBJ2-7,TGTGCCAGCAGCTCCACCGGGGCCTACGAGCAGTACTTC,CASSSTGAYEQYF
14,NA,TRBD1,TRBV6-1,TRBJ1-5,TGTGCCAGCAGCGGACAGGGGGCGAGGGCGCCCCAGCATTTT,CASSGQGARAPQHF
16,NA,TRBD2,TRBV7-6,TRBJ2-2,TGTGCCAGCAGCTTAGGGACTAGCGGGAACACCGGGGAGCTGTTTTTT,CASSLGTSGNTGELFF
18,NA,NA,TRBV4-3,TRBJ2-7,TGCGCCAGCAGCCAAGAGGCAGCCGGACAGACCTACCTCTACGAGCAGTACTTC,CASSQEAAGQTYLYEQYF
16,NA,TRBD2,TRBV4-1,TRBJ2-1,TGCGCCAGCAGCCACCAATCGGCTAGCGGGAGCTATGAGCAGTTCTTC,CASSHQSASGSYEQFF
12,NA,NA,TRBV28,TRBJ2-1,TGTGCCAGCAGTTTTTCCAACAATGAGCAGTTCTTC,CASSFSNNEQFF
13,few,NA,TRBV30,TRBJ1-4,TGTGCCTGGAGTGTTGGCAGTAATGAAAAACTGTTTTTT,CAWSVGSNEKLFF
16,NA,TRBD2,TRBV30,TRBJ2-2,TGTGCCTGGATTGGACTAGCGGGAGGGTCCACCGGGGAGCTGTTTTTT,CAWIGLAGGSTGELFF
14,NA,TRBD2,TRBV5-1,TRBJ2-7,TGCGCCAGCAGCTTTTTTGCGGGAGGTTACGAGCAGTACTTC,CASSFFAGGYEQYF
12,NA,NA,TRBV2,TRBJ2-7,TGTGCCAGCAGTGAACCCCCCTACGAGCAGTACTTC,CASSEPPYEQYF
16,NA,NA,TRBV7-6,TRBJ2-5,TGTGCCAGCAGCTGGGTTTGGCAGGGAAGGAGGGAGACCCAGTACTTC,CASSWVWQGRRETQYF
14,NA,NA,TRBV28,TRBJ2-2,TGTGCCAGCAACCTTTTGGAGGCTTCCGGGGAGCTGTTTTTT,CASNLLEASGELFF
15,NA,TRBD2,TRBV6-1,TRBJ2-3,TGTGCCAGCAGGACTAGCGGGCCTCTCACAGATACGCAGTATTTT,CASRTSGPLTDTQYF
13,once,TRBD2,TRBV6-5,TRBJ2-1,TGTGCCAGCAGTTACGTGGGTAGCGGGGAGCAGTTCTTC,CASSYVGSGEQFF
13,NA,TRBD1,TRBV5-6,TRBJ2-7,TGTGCCAGCAGCCTAGGACAGGAGGAAGAGCAGTACTTC,CASSLGQEEEQYF
16,NA,NA,TRBV5-1,TRBJ1-2,TGCGCCAGCAGCGTGGATTTACTCGACAGCCCCTATGGCTACACCTTC,CASSVDLLDSPYGYTF
15,NA,NA,TRBV6-5,TRBJ1-2,TGTGCCAGCAGTTACGGCGAAGGGGTAGACTATGGCTACACCTTC,CASSYGEGVDYGYTF
15,NA,NA,TRBV6-4,TRBJ2-3,TGTGCCAGCAGTGACAGGTCCTCTAGCACAGATACGCAGTATTTT,CASSDRSSSTDTQYF
13,NA,NA,TRBV6-5,TRBJ2-7,TGTGCCAGCAGTTACTCTTACTCCTACGAGCAGTACTTC,CASSYSYSYEQYF
13,NA,NA,TRBV9,TRBJ1-6,TGTGCCAGCAGCCTCGGGGGCGCACCACCCCTCCACTTT,CASSLGGAPPLHF
14,NA,TRBD1,TRBV27,TRBJ2-7,TGTGCCAGCAGCCAGACAGGGGGAACCCACGAGCAGTACTTC,CASSQTGGTHEQYF
19,NA,TRBD2,TRBV29-1,TRBJ2-1,TGCAGCGTGGCTCCCGGGACTAGCGGAGAGCAACCAGACTACAATGAGCAGTTCTTC,CSVAPGTSGEQPDYNEQFF
15,NA,NA,TRBV9,TRBJ1-1,TGTGCCAGCAGCGTAACGGGGGGATATGGGGCTGAAGCTTTCTTT,CASSVTGGYGAEAFF
16,NA,NA,TRBV27,TRBJ1-5,TGTGCCAGCAGTTCCTCTTGGGGACCAAGCAATCAGCCCCAGCATTTT,CASSSSWGPSNQPQHF
13,NA,NA,TRBV29-1,TRBJ2-7,TGCAGCGTTGAACAACAGGGAGCCTACGAGCAGTACTTC,CSVEQQGAYEQYF
15,NA,NA,TRBV5-4,TRBJ2-7,TGTGCCAGCAGCTTTAGGGGGGCACCCAACTACGAGCAGTACTTC,CASSFRGAPNYEQYF
13,NA,NA,TRBV6-6,TRBJ2-7,TGTGCCAGCAGTTACGGTGACGACTACGAGCAGTACTTC,CASSYGDDYEQYF
14,once,TRBD2,TRBV28,TRBJ2-7,TGTGCCAGCAGACTAGCGGGGGGGTCCTACGAGCAGTACTTC,CASRLAGGSYEQYF
14,NA,NA,TRBV21-1,TRBJ1-6,TGTGCCAGCAGCAACCGGGAAGCGAATTCACCCCTCCACTTT,CASSNREANSPLHF
15,NA,NA,TRBV5-1,TRBJ2-3,TGCGCCAGCGAGGTGGTAGGGGCTAGGACAGATACGCAGTATTTT,CASEVVGARTDTQYF